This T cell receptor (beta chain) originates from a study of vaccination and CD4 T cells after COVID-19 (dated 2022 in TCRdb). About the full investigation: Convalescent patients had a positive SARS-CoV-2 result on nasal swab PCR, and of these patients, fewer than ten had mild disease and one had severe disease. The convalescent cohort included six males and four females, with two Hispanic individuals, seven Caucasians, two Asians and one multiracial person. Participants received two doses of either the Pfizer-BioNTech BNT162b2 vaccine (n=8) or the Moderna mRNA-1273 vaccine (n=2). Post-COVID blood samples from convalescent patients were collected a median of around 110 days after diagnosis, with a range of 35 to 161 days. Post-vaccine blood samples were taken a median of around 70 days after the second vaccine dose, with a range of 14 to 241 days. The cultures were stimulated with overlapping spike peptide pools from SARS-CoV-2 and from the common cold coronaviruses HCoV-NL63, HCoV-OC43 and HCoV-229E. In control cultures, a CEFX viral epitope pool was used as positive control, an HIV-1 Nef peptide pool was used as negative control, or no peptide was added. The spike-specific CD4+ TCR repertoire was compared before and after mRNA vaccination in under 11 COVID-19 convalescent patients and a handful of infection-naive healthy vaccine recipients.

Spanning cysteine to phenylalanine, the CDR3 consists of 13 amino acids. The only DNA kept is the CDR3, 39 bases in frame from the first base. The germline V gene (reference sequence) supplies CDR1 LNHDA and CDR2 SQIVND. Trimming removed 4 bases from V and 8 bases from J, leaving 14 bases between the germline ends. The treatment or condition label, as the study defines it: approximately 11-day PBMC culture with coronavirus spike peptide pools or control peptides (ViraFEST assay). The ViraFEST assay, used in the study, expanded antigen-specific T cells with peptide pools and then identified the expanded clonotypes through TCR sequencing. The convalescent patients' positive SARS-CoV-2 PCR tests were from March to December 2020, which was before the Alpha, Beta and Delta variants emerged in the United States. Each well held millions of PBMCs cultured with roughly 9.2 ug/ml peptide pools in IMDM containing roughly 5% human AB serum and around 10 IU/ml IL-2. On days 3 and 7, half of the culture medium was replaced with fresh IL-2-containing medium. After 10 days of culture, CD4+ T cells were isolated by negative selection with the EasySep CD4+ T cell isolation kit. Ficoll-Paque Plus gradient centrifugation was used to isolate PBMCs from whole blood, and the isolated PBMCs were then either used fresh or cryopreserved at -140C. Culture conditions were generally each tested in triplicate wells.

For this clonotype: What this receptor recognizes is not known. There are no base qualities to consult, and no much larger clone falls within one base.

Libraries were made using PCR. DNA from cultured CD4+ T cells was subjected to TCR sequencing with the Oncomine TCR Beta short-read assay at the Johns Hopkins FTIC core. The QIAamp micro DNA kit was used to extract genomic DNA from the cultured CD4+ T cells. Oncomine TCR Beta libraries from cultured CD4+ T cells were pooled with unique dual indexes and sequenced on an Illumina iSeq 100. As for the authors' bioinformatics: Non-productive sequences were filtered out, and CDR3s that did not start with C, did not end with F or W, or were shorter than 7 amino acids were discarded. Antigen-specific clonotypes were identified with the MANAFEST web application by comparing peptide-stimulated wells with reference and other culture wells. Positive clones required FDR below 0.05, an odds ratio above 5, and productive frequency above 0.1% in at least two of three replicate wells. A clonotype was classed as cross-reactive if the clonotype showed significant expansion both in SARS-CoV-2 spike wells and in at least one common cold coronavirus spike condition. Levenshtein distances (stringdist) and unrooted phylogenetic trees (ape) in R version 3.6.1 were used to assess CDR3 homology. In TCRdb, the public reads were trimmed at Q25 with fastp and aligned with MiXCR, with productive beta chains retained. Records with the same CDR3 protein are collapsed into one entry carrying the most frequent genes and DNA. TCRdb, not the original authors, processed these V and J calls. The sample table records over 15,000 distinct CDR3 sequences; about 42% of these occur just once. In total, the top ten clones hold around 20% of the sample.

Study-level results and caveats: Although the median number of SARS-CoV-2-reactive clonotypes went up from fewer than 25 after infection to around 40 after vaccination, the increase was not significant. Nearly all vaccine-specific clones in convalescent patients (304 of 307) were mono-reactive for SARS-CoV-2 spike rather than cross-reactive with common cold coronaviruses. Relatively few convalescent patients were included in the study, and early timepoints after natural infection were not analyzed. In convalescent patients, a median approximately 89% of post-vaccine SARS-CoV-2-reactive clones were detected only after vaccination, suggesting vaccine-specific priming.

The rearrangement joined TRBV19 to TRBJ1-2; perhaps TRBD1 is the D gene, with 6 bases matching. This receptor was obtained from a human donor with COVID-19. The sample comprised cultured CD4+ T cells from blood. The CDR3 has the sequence CASSKWQGRGYTF. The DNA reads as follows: TGTGCCAGTAGTAAGTGGCAGGGGCGAGGCTACACCTTC.